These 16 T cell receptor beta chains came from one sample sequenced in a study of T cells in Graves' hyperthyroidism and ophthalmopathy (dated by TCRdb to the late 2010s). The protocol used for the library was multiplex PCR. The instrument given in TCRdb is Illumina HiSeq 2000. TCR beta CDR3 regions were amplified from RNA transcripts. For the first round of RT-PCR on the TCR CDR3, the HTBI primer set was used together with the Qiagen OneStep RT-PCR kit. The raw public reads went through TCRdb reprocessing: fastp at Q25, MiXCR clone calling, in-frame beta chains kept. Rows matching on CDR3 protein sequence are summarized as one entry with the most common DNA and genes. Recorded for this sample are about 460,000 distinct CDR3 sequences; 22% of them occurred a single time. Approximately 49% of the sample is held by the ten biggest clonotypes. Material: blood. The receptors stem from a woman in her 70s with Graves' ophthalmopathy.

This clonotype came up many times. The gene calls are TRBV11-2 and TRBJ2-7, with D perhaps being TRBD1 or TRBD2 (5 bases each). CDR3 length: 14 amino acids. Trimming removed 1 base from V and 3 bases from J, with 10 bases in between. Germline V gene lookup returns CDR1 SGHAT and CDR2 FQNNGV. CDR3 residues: CASSLGGNFYEQYF. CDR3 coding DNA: TGTGCCAGCAGCTTAGGGGGGAACTTCTACGAGCAGTACTTC.

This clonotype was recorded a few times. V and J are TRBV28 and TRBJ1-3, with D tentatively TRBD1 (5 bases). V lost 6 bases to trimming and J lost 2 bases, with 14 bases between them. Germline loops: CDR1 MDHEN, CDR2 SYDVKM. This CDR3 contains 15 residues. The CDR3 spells CASSPFGGAGNTIYF. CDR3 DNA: TGTGCCAGCAGCCCCTTTGGGGGGGCTGGAAACACCATATATTTT.

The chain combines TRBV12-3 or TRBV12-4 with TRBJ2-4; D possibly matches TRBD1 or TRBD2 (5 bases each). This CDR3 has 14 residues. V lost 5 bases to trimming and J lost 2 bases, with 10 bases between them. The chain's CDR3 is CASSARDPKNIQYF. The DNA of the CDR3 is TGTGCCAGCAGTGCTAGGGACCCCAAAAACATTCAGTACTTC.

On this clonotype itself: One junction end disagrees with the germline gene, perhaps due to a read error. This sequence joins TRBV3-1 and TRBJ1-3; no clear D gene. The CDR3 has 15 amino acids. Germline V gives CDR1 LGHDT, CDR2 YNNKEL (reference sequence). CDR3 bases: TGTGCCAACAGCCCAGCGAGAAACTCTGGAAACACCATATATTTT. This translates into CANSPARNSGNTIYF.

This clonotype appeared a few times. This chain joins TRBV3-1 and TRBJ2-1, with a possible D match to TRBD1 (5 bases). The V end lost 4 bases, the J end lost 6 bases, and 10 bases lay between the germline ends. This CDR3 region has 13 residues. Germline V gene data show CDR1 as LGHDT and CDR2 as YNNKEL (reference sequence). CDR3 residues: CASSPSTGNEQFF. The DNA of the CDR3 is TGTGCCAGCAGCCCGAGCACAGGCAATGAGCAGTTCTTC.

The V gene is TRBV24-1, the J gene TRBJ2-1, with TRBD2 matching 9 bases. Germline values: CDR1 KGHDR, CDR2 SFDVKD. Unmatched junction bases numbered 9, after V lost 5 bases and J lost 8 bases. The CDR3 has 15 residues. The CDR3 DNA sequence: TGTGCCACCAGTGCAAGTAGCGGGAGTGCGCATGAGCAGTTCTTC. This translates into CATSASSGSAHEQFF.

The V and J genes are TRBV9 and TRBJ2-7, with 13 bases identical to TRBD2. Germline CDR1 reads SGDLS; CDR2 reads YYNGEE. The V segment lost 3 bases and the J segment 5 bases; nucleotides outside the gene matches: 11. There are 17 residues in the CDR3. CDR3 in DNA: TGTGCCAGCAGCGGCCTTCAGACTAGCGGGAGGCCCGACGAGCAGTACTTC. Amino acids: CASSGLQTSGRPDEQYF.

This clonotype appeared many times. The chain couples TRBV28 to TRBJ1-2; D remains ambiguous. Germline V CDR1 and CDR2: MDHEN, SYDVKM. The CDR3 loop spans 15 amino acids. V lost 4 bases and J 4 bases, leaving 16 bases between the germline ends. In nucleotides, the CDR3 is TGTGCCAGCAGTTCCTTGGATTGGGGAGCCTATGGCTACACCTTC. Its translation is CASSSLDWGAYGYTF.

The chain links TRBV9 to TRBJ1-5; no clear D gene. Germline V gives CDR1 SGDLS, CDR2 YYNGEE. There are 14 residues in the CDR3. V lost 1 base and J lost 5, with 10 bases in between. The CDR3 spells CASSVSGRDQPQHF. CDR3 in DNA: TGTGCCAGCAGCGTATCCGGAAGGGATCAGCCCCAGCATTTT.

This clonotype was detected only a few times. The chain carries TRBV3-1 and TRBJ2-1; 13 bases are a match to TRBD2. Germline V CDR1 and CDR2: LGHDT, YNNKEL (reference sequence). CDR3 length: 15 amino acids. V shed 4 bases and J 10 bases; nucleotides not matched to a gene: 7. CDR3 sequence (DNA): TGTGCCAGCAGCCGAAGACTAGCGGGAGGACGGGAGCAGTTCTTC. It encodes CASSRRLAGGREQFF.

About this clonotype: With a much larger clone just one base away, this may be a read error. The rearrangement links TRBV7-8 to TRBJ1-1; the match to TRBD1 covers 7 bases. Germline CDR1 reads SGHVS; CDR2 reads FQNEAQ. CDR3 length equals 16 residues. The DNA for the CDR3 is TGTGCCAGCAGCTTGGGGACAGCCCTCATGAACACTGGAGCTTTCTTT. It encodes CASSLGTALMNTGAFF.

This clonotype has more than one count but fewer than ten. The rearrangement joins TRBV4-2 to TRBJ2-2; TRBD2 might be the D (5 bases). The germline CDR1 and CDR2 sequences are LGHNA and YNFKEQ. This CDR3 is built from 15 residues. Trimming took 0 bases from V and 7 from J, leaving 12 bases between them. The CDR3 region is CASSQDLLVVGELFF. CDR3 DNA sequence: TGTGCCAGCAGCCAAGATTTACTAGTGGTCGGGGAGCTGTTTTTT.

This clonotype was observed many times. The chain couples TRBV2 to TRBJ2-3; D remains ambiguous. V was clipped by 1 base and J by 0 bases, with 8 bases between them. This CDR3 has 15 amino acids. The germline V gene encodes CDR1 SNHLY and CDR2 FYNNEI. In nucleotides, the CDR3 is TGTGCCAGCAGTGAAGGGAAGCAAAGCACAGATACGCAGTATTTT. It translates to CASSEGKQSTDTQYF.

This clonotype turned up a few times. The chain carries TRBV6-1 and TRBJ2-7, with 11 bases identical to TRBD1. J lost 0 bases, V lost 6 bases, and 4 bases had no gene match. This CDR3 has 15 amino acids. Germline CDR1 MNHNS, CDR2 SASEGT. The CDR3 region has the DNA TGTGCCAGCAGGAGGGACAGGGGGTTCTCCTACGAGCAGTACTTC. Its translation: CASRRDRGFSYEQYF.

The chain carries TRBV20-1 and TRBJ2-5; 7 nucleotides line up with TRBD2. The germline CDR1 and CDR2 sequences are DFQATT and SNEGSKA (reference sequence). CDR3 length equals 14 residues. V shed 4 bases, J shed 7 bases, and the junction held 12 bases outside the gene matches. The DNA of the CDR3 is TGCAGTGCTACTGCCCGGGGAGGGAGAGGGACCCAGTACTTC. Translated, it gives CSATARGGRGTQYF.

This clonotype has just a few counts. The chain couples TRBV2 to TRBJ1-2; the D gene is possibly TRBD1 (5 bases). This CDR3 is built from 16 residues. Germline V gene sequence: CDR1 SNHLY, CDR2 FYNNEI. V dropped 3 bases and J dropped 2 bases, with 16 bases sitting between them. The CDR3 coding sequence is TGTGCCAGCAGTGATAGGGCAGGGCAATCCAACTATGGCTACACCTTC. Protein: CASSDRAGQSNYGYTF.